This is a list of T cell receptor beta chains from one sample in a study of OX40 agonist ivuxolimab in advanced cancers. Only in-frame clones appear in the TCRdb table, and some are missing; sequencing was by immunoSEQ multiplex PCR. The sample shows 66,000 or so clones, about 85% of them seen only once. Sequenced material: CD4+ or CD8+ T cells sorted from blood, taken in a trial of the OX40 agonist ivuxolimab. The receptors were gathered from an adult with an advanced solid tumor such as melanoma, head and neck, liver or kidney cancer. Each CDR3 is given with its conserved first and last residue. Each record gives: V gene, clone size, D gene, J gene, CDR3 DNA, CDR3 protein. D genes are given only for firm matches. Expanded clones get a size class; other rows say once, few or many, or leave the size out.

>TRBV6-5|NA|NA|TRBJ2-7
TGTGCCAGCAGTTACGGGACTCCCGAGCAGTACTTC
CASSYGTPEQYF
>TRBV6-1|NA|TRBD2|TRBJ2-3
TGTGCCAGCAGTGGGACTAGATCAAACACAGATACGCAGTATTTT
CASSGTRSNTDTQYF
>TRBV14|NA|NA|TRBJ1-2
TGTGCCAGCAGCCCGGGCTATGGGGCCTATGGCTACACCTTC
CASSPGYGAYGYTF
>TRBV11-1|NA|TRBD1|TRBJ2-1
TGTGCCAGCAGCTCCGGGACAGGAGCATACAATGAGCAGTTCTTC
CASSSGTGAYNEQFF
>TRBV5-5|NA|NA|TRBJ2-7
TGTGCCAGCAGCTTCCGGGACACTTCCTACGAGCAGTACTTC
CASSFRDTSYEQYF
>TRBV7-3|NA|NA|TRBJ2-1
TGTGCCAGCAGCTTAACTCGGGCTGACTACAATGAGCAGTTCTTC
CASSLTRADYNEQFF
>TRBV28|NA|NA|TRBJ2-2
TGTGCCAGCAATTTGAACACCGGGGAGCTGTTTTTT
CASNLNTGELFF
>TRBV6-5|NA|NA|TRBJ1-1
TGTGCCAGCAGTTACAGATCGGCTGGTGGGACTGAAGCTTTCTTT
CASSYRSAGGTEAFF
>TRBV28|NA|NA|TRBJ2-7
TGTGCCAGCAGTCCACCTCTCTCCTACGAGCAGTACTTC
CASSPPLSYEQYF
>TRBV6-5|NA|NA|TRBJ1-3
TGTGCCAGCAGTTACGGGTTATACGGAAACACCATATATTTT
CASSYGLYGNTIYF
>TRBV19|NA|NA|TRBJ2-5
TGTGCCAGTAGCCCTCGGAACACCTTCTGGGAGACCCAGTACTTC
CASSPRNTFWETQYF
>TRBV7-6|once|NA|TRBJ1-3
TGTGCCAGCAGCTTAACGGCAGCAGGGTTGGGAAACACCATATATTTT
CASSLTAAGLGNTIYF
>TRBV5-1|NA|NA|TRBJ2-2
TGCGCCAGCAGCTTGGAGGGGGCCGGGGAGCTGTTTTTT
CASSLEGAGELFF
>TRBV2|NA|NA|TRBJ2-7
TGTGCCAGCAGTGCCCCAAACGTGGGACAAACCTACGAGCAGTACTTC
CASSAPNVGQTYEQYF
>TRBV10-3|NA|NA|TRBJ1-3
TGTGCCATCAGTGAGTCGGAACGTTTGTCTGGAAACACCATATATTTT
CAISESERLSGNTIYF
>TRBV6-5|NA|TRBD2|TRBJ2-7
TGTGCCAGCAGTCTCGGAGCGGGAGGCTCCTACGAGCAGTACTTC
CASSLGAGGSYEQYF
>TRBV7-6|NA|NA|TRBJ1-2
TGTGCCAGCAGCTTAGTTGTAGGGAACGGCTACACCTTC
CASSLVVGNGYTF
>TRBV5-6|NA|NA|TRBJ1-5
TGTGCCAGCAGCTTGGGGAGTTTAGTTATGCCCCAGCATTTT
CASSLGSLVMPQHF
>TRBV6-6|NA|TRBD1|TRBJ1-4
TGTGCCAGCAGTTCCTCGGACAGGGGCGGTGAAAAACTGTTTTTT
CASSSSDRGGEKLFF
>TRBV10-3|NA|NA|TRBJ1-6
TGTGCCATCAGTGAGTGGAGCTCCTATAATTCACCCCTCCACTTT
CAISEWSSYNSPLHF
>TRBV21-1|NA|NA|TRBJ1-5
TGTGCCAGCAGCAAAAGGGGGAAACATGAACGAACGCCCCAGCATTTT
CASSKRGKHERTPQHF
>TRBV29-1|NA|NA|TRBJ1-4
TGCAGCGTTTCAAGACAGAGGGGTGAAAAACTGTTTTTT
CSVSRQRGEKLFF
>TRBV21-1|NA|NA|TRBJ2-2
TGTGCCAGCATCGGACAGGGGGACACCGGGGAGCTGTTTTTT
CASIGQGDTGELFF
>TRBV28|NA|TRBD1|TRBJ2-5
TGTGCCAGCAGCCCCTCGAGGGACAGCAAACAAGAGACCCAGTACTTC
CASSPSRDSKQETQYF
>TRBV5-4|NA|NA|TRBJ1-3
TGTGCCAGCAGCTTTCTCGGGGGGTCTGGAAACACCATATATTTT
CASSFLGGSGNTIYF
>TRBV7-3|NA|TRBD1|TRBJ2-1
TGTGCCAGCCGACGGGACAGGGGGGCCAATGAGCAGTTCTTC
CASRRDRGANEQFF
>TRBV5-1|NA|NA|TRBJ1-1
TGCGCCAGCAGCTTGCGGCCGTGGGCGGGCACTGAAGCTTTCTTT
CASSLRPWAGTEAFF
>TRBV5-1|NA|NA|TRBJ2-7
TGCGCCAGCAGCTTGGACAGGGAGGTAGGCGAGCAGTACTTC
CASSLDREVGEQYF
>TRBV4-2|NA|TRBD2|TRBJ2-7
TGTGCCAGCAGCCGGGGAGGGGAAGAGGTCGAGCAGTACTTC
CASSRGGEEVEQYF
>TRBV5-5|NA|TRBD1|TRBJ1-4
TGTGCCAGCAGCTTGATTGTTGGGACAGTCGATGAAAAACTGTTTTTT
CASSLIVGTVDEKLFF
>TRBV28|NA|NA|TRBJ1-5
TGTGCCAGCAGCACGGGGAGCTATAGCAATCAGCCCCAGCATTTT
CASSTGSYSNQPQHF
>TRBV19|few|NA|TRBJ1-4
TGTGCCAGTAGGATCGGACAGAATAATGAAAAACTGTTTTTT
CASRIGQNNEKLFF
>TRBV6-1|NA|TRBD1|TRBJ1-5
TGTGCCAGCAGTGCTGGGACAGGGGGTTTCAGCAATCAGCCCCAGCATTTT
CASSAGTGGFSNQPQHF
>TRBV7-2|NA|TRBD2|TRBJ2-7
TGTGCCAGCAGGCGGACTAGCGGAGTTTACGAGCAGTACTTC
CASRRTSGVYEQYF
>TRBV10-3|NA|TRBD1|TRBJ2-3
TGTGCCATCAGTCCCGGGACAGGCACAGATACGCAGTATTTT
CAISPGTGTDTQYF
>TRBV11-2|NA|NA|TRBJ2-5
TGTGCCAGCAGCTCGCCCGGGGCAGATCAAGAGACCCAGTACTTC
CASSSPGADQETQYF
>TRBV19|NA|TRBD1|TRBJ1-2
TGTGCCAGTAAGGGAACCGGGACAGGGGGCGTTTCCTATGGCTACACCTTC
CASKGTGTGGVSYGYTF
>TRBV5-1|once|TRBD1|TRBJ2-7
TGCGCCAGCAGCTCCGCCTCTGGTTCCTGGGACAGGGTATACGAGCAGTACTTC
CASSSASGSWDRVYEQYF
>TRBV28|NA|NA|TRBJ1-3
TGTGCCAGCGTCCTGAAGGGCTCTGGAAACACCATATATTTT
CASVLKGSGNTIYF
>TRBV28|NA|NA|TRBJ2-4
TGTGCCAGCAGTTTAGCAGGGGCCAAAAACATTCAGTACTTC
CASSLAGAKNIQYF
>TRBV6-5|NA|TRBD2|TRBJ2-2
TGTGCCAGCAGATACGGGGGACTAGCGGGCACCGGGGAGCTGTTTTTT
CASRYGGLAGTGELFF
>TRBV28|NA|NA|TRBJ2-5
TGTGCCAGCAGTTTAATGCGATTGTCGGCTGTCGCAAAGACCCAGTACTTC
CASSLMRLSAVAKTQYF
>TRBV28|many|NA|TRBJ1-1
TGTGCCACCGAGGCGAACACTGAAGCTTTCTTT
CATEANTEAFF
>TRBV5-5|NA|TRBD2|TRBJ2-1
TGTGCCAGCAGCTTGGGACTAGCGGGAGTGGGTGAGCAGTTCTTC
CASSLGLAGVGEQFF
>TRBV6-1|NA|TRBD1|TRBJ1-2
TGTGCCAGCAGCGAACCGGGACAGGGTAACTATGGCTACACCTTC
CASSEPGQGNYGYTF
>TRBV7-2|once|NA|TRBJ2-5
TGTGCCAGCAGCCGGACACTTCAGCAAGAGACCCAGTACTTC
CASSRTLQQETQYF
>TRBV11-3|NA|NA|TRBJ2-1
TGTGCCAGCAGCTTACAGGCTAGTTCCTACAATGAGCAGTTCTTC
CASSLQASSYNEQFF
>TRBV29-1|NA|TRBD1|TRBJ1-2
TGCAGCGTGGGACAGGGCCACTATGGCTACACCTTC
CSVGQGHYGYTF
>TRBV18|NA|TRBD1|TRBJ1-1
TGTGCCAGCTCACCCCAGGGGGTGGGGAACACTGAAGCTTTCTTT
CASSPQGVGNTEAFF
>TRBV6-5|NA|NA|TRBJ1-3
TGTGCCAGCAGTTACCGGGGGGACTCTGGAAACACCATATATTTT
CASSYRGDSGNTIYF
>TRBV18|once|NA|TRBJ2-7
TGTGCCAGCTCACTACGGGACGGGGACTACGAGCAGTACTTC
CASSLRDGDYEQYF
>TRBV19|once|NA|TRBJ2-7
TGTGCCAGTAGTATAGATCTCGGACAGAGCTACGAGCAGTACTTC
CASSIDLGQSYEQYF
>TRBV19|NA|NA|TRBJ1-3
TGTGCCAGTAGTATTATGACAGGTCCGACCCGGAGCTCTGGAAACACCATATATTTT
CASSIMTGPTRSSGNTIYF